Below, one T cell receptor (beta chain) is given with its context. Its antigen is currently unknown. Germline values: CDR1 GTSNPN, CDR2 SVGIG (reference sequence). The CDR3 totals 13 residues. V was clipped by 2 bases and J by 8 bases, with 15 bases between them. Assay: immunoSEQ multiplex PCR; the TCRdb copy retains only in-frame clones and omits some. Of roughly 160,000 clones listed, 84% are singletons. This entry belongs to a study of cytotoxic CD8 clonotypes in ibrutinib-treated CLL. In the study overall: Patients attained around 25 partial and 2 complete responses; at median around 70 months, roughly 15 remained remitted while around twelve progressed. Findings and limits, study-wide: The study found public clonotypes uncommon, contracting or stable on treatment. While tracking circulating CD8+ T-cell counts, baseline clonality exceeded that of age-matched healthy donors. Sampling times, which were not matched between the groups, differed between sustained-remission patients and progressing patients.

This sequence was found in a human donor with chronic lymphocytic leukemia. The sample consisted of PBMCs, taken after 24 months of ibrutinib treatment. The V call is TRBV30, the J call TRBJ1-2; tentative D call: TRBD1 (6 bases). The CDR3 DNA reads as TGTGCCTGGAGTCCTCAGGGGCGTGGGGGCTACACCTTC. Protein: CAWSPQGRGGYTF.